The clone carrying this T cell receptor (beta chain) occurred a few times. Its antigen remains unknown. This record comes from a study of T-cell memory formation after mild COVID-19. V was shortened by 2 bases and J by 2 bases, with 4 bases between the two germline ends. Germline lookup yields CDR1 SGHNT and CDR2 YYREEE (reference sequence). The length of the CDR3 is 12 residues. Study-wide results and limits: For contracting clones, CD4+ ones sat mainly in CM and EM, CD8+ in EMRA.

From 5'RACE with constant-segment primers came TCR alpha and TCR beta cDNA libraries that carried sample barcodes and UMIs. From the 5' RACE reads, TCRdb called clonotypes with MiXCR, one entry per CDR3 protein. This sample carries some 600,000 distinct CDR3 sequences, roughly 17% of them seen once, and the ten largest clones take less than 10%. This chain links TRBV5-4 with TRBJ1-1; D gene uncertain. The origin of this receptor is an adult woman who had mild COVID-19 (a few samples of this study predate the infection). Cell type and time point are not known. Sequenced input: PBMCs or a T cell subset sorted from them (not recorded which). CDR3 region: CASSFINTEAFF. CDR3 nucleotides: TGTGCCAGCAGCTTTATAAACACTGAAGCTTTCTTT.